The 22 T cell receptor beta chains below all came from one sample that was sequenced in a study of cytomegalovirus exposure and HLA in healthy donors. Vbeta (60) and Jbeta (13) primers were used in the PCR. Using immunoSEQ multiplex PCR, the repertoire was profiled, and TCRdb retains in-frame clones only, with some absent. The table records around 110,000 clones, around a tenth of them present only once. The sequenced sample was PBMCs. The receptors shown here come from a man aged 25-40 years in good health and CMV-seronegative.

The rearrangement joins TRBV21-1 to TRBJ1-1. TRBV21-1 corresponds to a pseudogene. This CDR3 has 11 amino acids. DNA of the CDR3: TGTGCCAGCAGCGCTCGCGGGGAGGCTTTCTTT. Protein sequence: CASSARGEAFF.

This clone has a handful of counts. The rearrangement links TRBV12-1 to TRBJ2-3; the D call in the table, TRBD1, was not verified against the DNA. TRBV12-1 is designated a pseudogene. The CDR3 runs to 15 residues. The CDR3 spells CASSRGQGETDTQYF. The CDR3 coding sequence is TGTGCCAGCAGCCGTGGACAGGGGGAAACAGATACGCAGTATTTT.

This chain joins TRBV10-3 and TRBJ2-7, with 8 positions matching TRBD1. Germline CDR1 is ENHRY and CDR2 is SYGVKD. With 6 bases clipped from V and 5 bases from J, the junction kept 6 bases outside the gene matches. The CDR3 is 13 amino acids. The CDR3 sequence: CAIRKLTGDEQYF. As DNA, the CDR3 is TGTGCCATCAGAAAGCTGACAGGGGACGAGCAGTACTTC.

The sample holds a few counts of this clone. This chain connects TRBV5-4 to TRBJ1-4, with unresolved D. Germline assignment: CDR1 SGHNT and CDR2 YYREEE (reference sequence). This CDR3 has 11 amino acids. Trimming removed 9 bases at V and 7 bases at J, with 10 bases between. As DNA, the CDR3 is TGTGCCACCGCGGTGGGTGAAAAACTGTTTTTT. Encoded protein: CATAVGEKLFF. Supplemented by reference TRBV5-4 and TRBJ1-4, the full variable domain reads ETGVTQSPTHLIKTRGQQVTLRCSSQSGHNTVSWYQQALGQGPQFIFQYYREEENGRGNFPPRFSGLQFPNYSSELNVNALELDDSALYLCATAVGEKLFFGSGTQLSVL.

The rearrangement links TRBV7-2 to TRBJ2-4; TRBD1 is a possible D gene (5 bases). Germline CDR1 reads SGHTA; CDR2 reads FQGNSA. Trimming shortened V by 3 bases and J by 7 bases, and 10 bases separated the two germline ends. The CDR3 loop spans 13 amino acids. The CDR3 nucleotides are TGTGCCAGCAGCTTTTCTCAGGGCAACATTCAGTACTTC. Translating gives CASSFSQGNIQYF.

A few counts support this clone. The chain uses TRBV28 and TRBJ2-7; perhaps TRBD2 as D (6 bases). Germline assignment: CDR1 MDHEN and CDR2 SYDVKM. V lost 5 bases and J 7 bases, leaving 18 bases between the germline ends. The CDR3 has 14 residues. The CDR3 spells CASSPFPGVGEQYF. The DNA of the CDR3 is TGTGCCAGCAGTCCCTTTCCGGGGGTGGGGGAGCAGTACTTC.

This clone has just a few counts. J is TRBJ1-3 and V is TRBV9; a weak D match, TRBD1 (5 bases). V lost 4 bases and J 2 bases, leaving 13 bases between the germline ends. Germline values: CDR1 SGDLS, CDR2 YYNGEE. The CDR3 is 15 residues long. CDR3 loop: CASSPDGGAGNTIYF. CDR3 nucleotides: TGTGCCAGCAGCCCCGATGGGGGGGCTGGAAACACCATATATTTT.

The rearrangement uses TRBV19 and TRBJ1-4; possible D gene TRBD1, 5 bases. Trimming left V 5 bases short and J 7 bases short, with 14 bases between. Germline V gene data show CDR1 as LNHDA and CDR2 as SQIVND (reference sequence). The CDR3 contains 14 residues. The CDR3, as DNA: TGTGCCAGTAGTTATCAGGGTTTGGTTGAAAAACTGTTTTTT. Translation: CASSYQGLVEKLFF.

This clone was seen a few times. Other DNA variants within this sample encode the same CDR3. The chain carries TRBV6-1 and TRBJ2-7; maybe TRBD2 (5 bases). The V end was cut by 5 bases, the J end by 0 bases, with 11 bases between. This CDR3 spans 14 amino acids. The germline CDR1 and CDR2 sequences are MNHNS and SASEGT. Written as DNA, the CDR3 is TGTGCCAGCAGTTCTGGAGGAAGCTCCTACGAGCAGTACTTC. Amino acids: CASSSGGSSYEQYF.

This clone occurred a few times. The chain recombines TRBV7-9 with TRBJ2-1, with 11 bases matching TRBD2. CDR1 is SEHNR, CDR2 FQNEAQ, per germline (reference sequence). The CDR3 loop spans 16 amino acids. V was clipped by 5 bases and J by 2 bases; unmatched bases: 5. CDR3 protein: CASSGGTSGPYNEQFF. CDR3 sequence (DNA): TGTGCCAGCAGCGGCGGGACTAGCGGTCCCTACAATGAGCAGTTCTTC.

This clone was counted a few times. This chain links TRBV19 with TRBJ1-1, with 7 positions matching TRBD1. This CDR3 has 14 amino acids. Germline loops: CDR1 LNHDA, CDR2 SQIVND (reference sequence). J lost 6 bases, V lost 3 bases, and 7 bases had no gene match. The CDR3 protein is CASSIGAGQPEAFF. CDR3 DNA sequence: TGTGCCAGTAGTATCGGGGCGGGACAGCCTGAAGCTTTCTTT.

The chain links TRBV7-2 to TRBJ1-5, with 7 bases identical to TRBD1. Germline assignment: CDR1 SGHTA and CDR2 FQGNSA. The junction had 3 bases not matched to a gene; V was cut back by 4 bases and J by 9 bases. The CDR3 runs to 12 residues. CDR3 in amino acids: CASSSRQGPQHF. CDR3 sequence (DNA): TGTGCCAGCAGCTCCCGACAGGGGCCCCAGCATTTT.

The chain employs TRBV19 and TRBJ1-1; TRBD1 matches at 7 bases. Germline trimming cut 4 bases from V and 4 bases from J; bases unmatched to any gene: 6. Germline CDR1 and CDR2: LNHDA and SQIVND (reference sequence). The CDR3 is 14 residues long. CDR3 coding DNA: TGTGCCAGTAGTACGTCCGGGACAGTCACTGAAGCTTTCTTT. This sequence encodes CASSTSGTVTEAFF.

V is TRBV11-3 and J is TRBJ2-5, with a possible D match to TRBD1 (6 bases). Germline V gene sequence: CDR1 SGHNT, CDR2 YENEEA. This CDR3 has 15 amino acids. V lost 0 bases, J lost 2 bases, and 10 bases lay in between. The CDR3 loop reads CASSLDYRDQETQYF. CDR3 coding DNA: TGTGCCAGCAGCTTAGACTACAGGGATCAAGAGACCCAGTACTTC.

The sample holds a few counts of this clone. The V and J genes are TRBV2 and TRBJ2-7, with 7 nucleotides matching TRBD2. Per the germline V gene, CDR1 is SNHLY and CDR2 is FYNNEI. V was clipped by 1 base and J by 0 bases; unmatched bases: 3. This CDR3 comprises 15 residues. For the CDR3, the DNA is TGTGCCAGCAGTGAAGAAGCGGGAAGCTCCTACGAGCAGTACTTC. Residues: CASSEEAGSSYEQYF.

This clone has just a few counts. V is TRBV10-1 and J is TRBJ2-5, with 7 positions matching TRBD2. This CDR3 has 13 amino acids. Trimming took 3 bases from V and 3 from J; bases not matched to a gene: 1. Germline values: CDR1 WNHNN, CDR2 SYGVQD (reference sequence). In nucleotides, the CDR3 is TGCGCCAGCAGTGATGCGGGGGAAGAGACCCAGTACTTC. Its translation is CASSDAGEETQYF.

The chain carries TRBV5-1 and TRBJ2-1; 10 nucleotides align to TRBD2. Germline CDR1 and CDR2: SGHRS and YFSETQ. The CDR3 contains 15 residues. The V gene end was trimmed by 4 bases and the J gene end by 2 bases; junction bases not matched to a gene: 3. The CDR3 DNA reads as TGCGCCAGCAGCCATGGACTAGCGGCCTACAATGAGCAGTTCTTC. The encoded protein is CASSHGLAAYNEQFF.

This clone has more than one count but fewer than ten. The chain employs TRBV5-1 and TRBJ1-4; 10 bases fit TRBD1. CDR3 length: 14 residues. The J segment lost 8 bases and the V segment lost 6 bases, leaving 7 bases of the junction unmatched. Germline V gene lookup returns CDR1 SGHRS and CDR2 YFSETQ. The CDR3 region has the DNA TGCGCCAGCACCACGGGACAGGGGAGAGAAAAACTGTTTTTT. The encoded protein is CASTTGQGREKLFF.

This clone has just a few counts. This rearrangement joins TRBV11-2 to TRBJ2-5, with 9 bases matching TRBD2. The germline V gene encodes CDR1 SGHAT and CDR2 FQNNGV. The CDR3 contains 17 residues. V lost 5 bases to trimming and J lost 1 base; unmatched junction nucleotides: 11. The CDR3 spells CASSPQVLAGPQETQYF. The CDR3 DNA reads as TGTGCCAGCAGCCCCCAAGTCCTAGCGGGGCCCCAAGAGACCCAGTACTTC.

This rearrangement joins TRBV6-1 to TRBJ2-5; a possible D gene is TRBD2 (5 bases). The end of the DNA aligns better with TRBJ2-7, so the J call may be wrong. Per germline, CDR1 MNHNS and CDR2 SASEGT. The CDR3 contains 15 residues. The CDR3 loop is CASSLESREAYEQYF. The CDR3 DNA reads TGTGCCAGCAGTTTAGAATCCCGGGAAGCCTACGAGCAGTACTTC.

This clone was detected only a few times. The J gene is TRBJ2-1, the V gene TRBV7-2, with 9 bases that match TRBD2. Germline assignment: CDR1 SGHTA and CDR2 FQGNSA. J was trimmed by 0 bases and V by 5 bases; bases with no gene match: 8. CDR3 length: 17 amino acids. CDR3 in DNA: TGTGCCAGCAGCCGTAGGTCGCGGGGGGGCTCCTACAATGAGCAGTTCTTC. Protein: CASSRRSRGGSYNEQFF.

This clone was picked up a small number of times. The gene calls are TRBV19 and TRBJ2-2; 12 nucleotides agree with TRBD2. This CDR3 comprises 16 residues. Per germline, CDR1 LNHDA and CDR2 SQIVND (reference sequence). V shed 6 bases and J 8 bases; nucleotides not matched to a gene: 10. CDR3 DNA: TGTGCCAGTAGAGTGCCTAGCGGGAGGGCCATGGGGGAGCTGTTTTTT. Its protein product is CASRVPSGRAMGELFF.